What follows is one T cell receptor beta chain and its context. Its antigen has not been determined. Nothing much larger sits one base from this clone, and base qualities are not available. The sample originates from a study of T cells in Graves' hyperthyroidism and ophthalmopathy (dated by TCRdb to the late 2010s). Turning to the overall study: Peripheral blood samples were taken at initial diagnosis, before any treatment was given. TCR V-J signatures able to tell the groups apart were searched for in a discovery cohort of 90 to 100 patients, of whom under 45 had Graves' ophthalmopathy and some 60 had stable Graves' hyperthyroidism. Prospective prediction of ophthalmopathy was tested in an independent validation cohort consisting of about 20 hyperthyroidism patients and more than 15 patients who later progressed to ophthalmopathy. The 100 or so discovery patients were divided at random into training and test sets in a 7:3 ratio. In several Graves' hyperthyroidism patients, the study also compared T-cell repertoires from thyroid tissue with T-cell repertoires from blood. Once sampling was done, hyperthyroidism patients were given methimazole at a starting dose of 30 mg daily, whereas ophthalmopathy patients were given high-dose intravenous methylprednisolone. The paper reports TCR Vbeta CDR3 sequencing of about 140 peripheral blood samples: around 41 ophthalmopathy, under 85 hyperthyroidism and approximately 17 progressor patients. Study-wide findings and limitations: In validation, progression to ophthalmopathy was predicted by the model with roughly 69% sensitivity and roughly 76% specificity, a median of approximately 7.1 months before onset. Most expanded thyroid clonotypes (frequency above 0.001) were also detected in blood, suggesting blood repertoires may reflect thyroid immune responses. Ophthalmopathy was separated from stable hyperthyroidism by a 13 V-J signature model, with over 85% sensitivity and about 84% specificity obtained in cross-validation and 80%/75% obtained in testing. No statistical method was used to fix the sample size in advance, and group allocation was not hidden from the investigators.

TCR beta CDR3 regions were amplified from RNA transcripts. The first round of RT-PCR for the TCR CDR3 was performed with the HTBI primer set and the Qiagen OneStep RT-PCR kit. Libraries were constructed in a second round of multiplex PCR, after which size selection and purification were performed. The libraries were sequenced on an Illumina HiSeq2000 using paired-end 100 bp reads. From the authors' description of their analysis: SOAPnuke was used to process the raw data, throwing out any read that contained adapters or uncalled bases, had a mean Phred below 15, or lacked an exact constant-primer or identifier match. COPE v1.2.5 was used to merge the high-quality paired reads, and each unique nucleotide sequence was defined as a clonotype. Clonotypes were aligned to IMGT TRBV, TRBD and TRBJ reference segments using MiTCR v1.1. The analysis included only V-J combinations with a frequency above 0.0001, which together covered more than 98% of the repertoires. The TCS score was defined as F50 (clonal expansion) divided by E x V (chaos), with BLOSUM62-based TCRdist calculated between CDR3 peptides within each V-J. Welch's t-statistics and random forest reduced 450 to 600 V-J features to around 14, which were used in a naive Bayes classifier (R e1071). TCRdb's own reprocessing of the public reads used fastp at Q25 and MiXCR and kept productive beta chains. Under each unique CDR3 protein, matching rows form one entry showing the most common genes and DNA. In this record, the V and J calls reflect TCRdb's handling and not the investigators' own analysis. The sample profile shows about 400,000 distinct CDR3 sequences; approximately 15% of them were found once. The ten largest clones represent approximately 13% of the sample.

V sheds 8 bases and J sheds 5 bases, leaving 7 bases between their ends. There are 11 amino acids in the CDR3, from cysteine to phenylalanine inclusive. CDR3 DNA only is kept here, 33 bases in frame from base 1. Per the germline V gene, MNHNS is the CDR1 and SASEGT is the CDR2. In the ophthalmopathy patients, disease was moderately to severely active, with a Clinical Activity Score of 3 or more, a NOSPECS grade of 4 or more, and a duration of less than 3 months. Patients with uncontrolled infections, other autoimmune diseases, pregnancy or lactation were excluded. Diagnoses were established on the basis of clinical symptoms, serum thyroxine and TRAb, thyroid ultrasound, and orbital computed tomography. PBMCs were separated from under 11 ml of fresh peripheral blood using Ficoll-Paque density gradient centrifugation. Total RNA was extracted with Trizol reagent, and quality was checked on an Agilent 2100 Bioanalyzer.

Here the chain combines TRBV6-1 and TRBJ2-1; a confident D gene designation cannot be given. The sample was blood. The TCR originated in a young man with Graves' ophthalmopathy. In nucleotide form, the sequence is TGTGCCAGCCGACATCACAATGAGCAGTTCTTC. Its translation is CASRHHNEQFF.